Listed below are T cell receptor beta chains from one sample, sequenced in a study of T cell responses to AZD1222 COVID-19 vaccine. Profiled with immunoSEQ multiplex PCR; TCRdb holds only in-frame clones, not every one. Seen here are 80,000 to 100,000 clones, over 75% observed once, and the top ten hold over 10%. This material consisted of peripheral blood, taken 28 days after the second AZD1222 dose. The source is an adult who received the AZD1222 COVID-19 vaccine. Both conserved end residues are part of each CDR3. Clone size is not always given. Where it is, it says once, few, many or a class for expanded clones.

size,J,V,CDR3
-,TRBJ1-1,TRBV10-2,CASSQQGTTEAFF
-,TRBJ1-5,TRBV5-5,CASSPAPNQPQHF
-,TRBJ1-4,TRBV5-1,CASSTTENEKLFF
-,TRBJ1-5,TRBV28,CASSPPPSRRPQHF
-,TRBJ1-4,TRBV25-1,CASSDWAADFNEKLFF
-,TRBJ2-7,TRBV28,CASSSGGTSGSYEQYF
-,TRBJ1-6,TRBV27,CASSLFGQAGVPLHF
-,TRBJ1-2,TRBV7-2,CASSLGPDASGYTF
-,TRBJ1-5,TRBV6-5,CASRQGLTHQPQHF
-,TRBJ2-3,TRBV10-3,CAISESKGGADTQYF
-,TRBJ1-1,TRBV19,CASSPRGRRGTEAFF
-,TRBJ1-1,TRBV7-2,CASSPMSGNTEAFF
once,TRBJ2-7,TRBV7-9,CASSYGTGVGVYEQYF
-,TRBJ2-2,TRBV6-4,CASSGQGGTGELFF
-,TRBJ1-5,TRBV7-8,CASSLLGTGVTGSNQPQHF
few,TRBJ2-5,TRBV7-9,CASSPQSGRQETQYF
-,TRBJ1-3,TRBV12-5,CASARDSSGNTIYF
-,TRBJ1-3,TRBV7-2,CASSLGNSGNTIYF
once,TRBJ1-3,TRBV25-1,CASSEPGSSGNTIYF
-,TRBJ2-7,TRBV5-6,CASSFDENEQYF
-,TRBJ1-4,TRBV3-1/TRBV3-2,CASSQRGGRDEKLFF
-,TRBJ2-5,TRBV19,CASSIVAGGAGTQYF
-,TRBJ2-7,TRBV7-9,CASNTILEGYEQYF
-,TRBJ2-2,TRBV5-6,CASRRLAGGNTGELFF
-,TRBJ2-1,TRBV13,CASSLWAGPHNEQFF
once,TRBJ1-6,TRBV4-3,CASSQEVVRVGSPLHF
-,TRBJ2-1,TRBV5-4,CASRQSWDQQYNEQFF
-,TRBJ2-1,TRBV18,CASSPSVAGNNEQFF
once,TRBJ1-3,TRBV5-1,CASSLGTGGSLSSGNTIYF
once,TRBJ2-3,TRBV28,CASSNAGQGTDTQYF
few,TRBJ1-2,TRBV4-1,CASSQEGRYGYTF
-,TRBJ2-1,TRBV6-2/TRBV6-3,CASSYGSRDWDEQFF